What follows is one T cell receptor beta chain and its context. Its target is not known. PCR was performed using 60 Vbeta and 13 Jbeta primers. Generated by immunoSEQ multiplex PCR, the TCRdb table keeps only in-frame clones and is missing some. The sample carries over 60,000 clones, approximately 70% recorded once. These data originate in a study of cytomegalovirus exposure and HLA in healthy donors. Findings and limits, study-wide: According to a later analysis, most TCR beta chains associated with CMV appeared HLA-restricted. Cytomegalovirus-associated TCR beta chains were listed, numbering 150 to 200.

The V and J ends lost 2 bases and 1 base respectively, with 9 bases between them. The CDR3 loop spans 14 amino acids. The germline gives CDR1 MNHEY, CDR2 SVGAGI. What was sequenced was PBMCs. This sequence joins TRBV6-5 and TRBJ2-7, with no clear D. This TCR was sampled from a male donor in good health and CMV-seropositive. The CDR3 protein is CASSYGPGSYEQYF. CDR3 sequence (DNA): TGTGCCAGCAGTTACGGTCCGGGTTCCTACGAGCAGTACTTC.